This T cell receptor (beta chain) was observed in a study of cytomegalovirus exposure and HLA in healthy donors (dated by TCRdb to about 2017). Regarding the research as a whole: An earlier analysis of some 550 of the donors reported approximately 270 Gb of sequence data and roughly 110 million unique TCR beta sequences from about 179 million T cells. An early release covering some 640 HLA-typed donors comprised about 320 gigabases of sequencing data and around 80 million unique TCR sequences. Of the roughly 400 genotyped donors, roughly 85% fell in the genetic ancestry cluster associated with self-reported Caucasian donors. The aim of the study was to test whether cataloging public T cell receptors could identify signatures of past pathogen exposure. The T cell repertoires of several hundred subjects were profiled by immunosequencing and related to cytomegalovirus serostatus. A separate validation cohort of over a hundred different subjects was used in addition to the approximately 640-subject first cohort. To predict cytomegalovirus infection status, the study combined high-throughput TCR immunosequencing, statistical association of individual TCRs with disease status, and machine learning. To study patterns of TCR occurrence, a later analysis re-analyzed previously published TCR beta repertoires from around 700 donors and added high-resolution HLA genotyping. Rather than drawing on any new phenotypic data, the later analysis identified candidate immune exposures from TCR beta sequences and the way those sequences occurred across donors. To decide whether each TCR beta V gene segment behaved as functional or pseudogenic, an earlier analysis of some 600 of the donors relied on high-throughput TCR beta sequencing. Donor age, sex, ethnicity and CMV serostatus were collected together with the repertoire data. Genome-wide SNP genotypes for about 65% of the roughly 670 donors were used in a later genetic analysis, which treated that subset as a discovery cohort. Every discovery cohort repertoire had been produced on one sequencing platform. HLA typing included class I and class II loci at four-digit resolution. The number of typed donors differed by locus: about 620-640 for A, B, C, DRB1 and DQB1; 500 to 550 for DQA1; 606 for DPA1; and around 490 for DPB1. Roughly 5 DR-DQ haplotypes were handled as single units for association and clustering because linkage in the cohort was strong. Among approximately 370 genotyped donors of the cohort, an average of about 220,000 unique TCR beta nucleotide sequences was sequenced per donor, of which about 18% were non-productive. Paper-wide results and their limitations: Most TCR sequences were seen in very few donors, while some public TCRs were found in many individuals. A later analysis reported that several top co-occurrence clusters appeared linked to parvovirus B19, influenza, CMV and Epstein-Barr virus. The cohort was sequenced for TCR beta chains only, and without alpha or paired-chain data the features that could be detected were limited. Immune exposure information for the cohort was limited to CMV serostatus. Because counts were too low, seventeen rarely observed V segments, including chromosome 9 orphons, were excluded from the earlier analysis of 587 of the donors. Because some donors lacked HLA typing at each locus, the association tests relied only on the typed subset. A later analysis found that HLA-associated TCR beta chains were more clonally expanded and had lower generation probabilities than equally common non-associated chains. A further reported finding was that TCR beta sequences accurately predicted the HLA-A and HLA-B alleles for most subjects in the first cohort. The sequencing pipeline was judged likely to have produced a cluster of highly shared sequence variants as a technical artifact. An earlier analysis of approximately 570 of the donors showed that most TCR beta V segments appeared in productive rearrangements either about 87% or about 30% of the time, which broadly matched IMGT annotations. Presence/absence analyses assumed roughly uniform sequencing depth across donors, an assumption that may not hold. The authors suggested that the approach could potentially be extended to other disease states and immunological phenotypes. In both the original and validation cohorts, the classifier was reported to diagnose cytomegalovirus status with high specificity and sensitivity. A later genetic analysis reported fewer N-insertions in productive TCRs among donors in an Asian-associated ancestry cluster than the roughly 720-donor mean. A total of 164 TCR beta chains were listed by the study as associated with cytomegalovirus. V-gene and J-gene trimming of TCR beta chains was associated with a missense DCLRE1C variant in a later genetic analysis, and the association was replicated in an independent cohort. In a later analysis, TCR association rates were found to vary across HLA loci, with the most associated TCRs seen for DRB1 alleles and the fewest for HLA-C alleles. A later analysis found that most CMV-associated TCR beta chains appeared HLA-restricted, with HLA associations seemingly driven largely by CMV exposure. In vitro tests confirmed that a few of the cytomegalovirus-associated TCR beta chains recognize cytomegalovirus antigens. Correlated functional status among segregating V segments might reflect linkage disequilibrium, but an unknown experimental factor could not be ruled out. Specific HLA alleles were associated with about 17,000 TCR beta sequences at a false discovery rate of 0.05 in a later analysis. Some IMGT-functional V segments, including TRBV6-2 and TRBV6-3, could not be distinguished by the 87-base-pair reads and were therefore excluded. When HLA alleles, especially DR and DQ, strongly co-occurred, TCR associations were difficult to assign to individual alleles.

The library was generated by the immunoSEQ multiplex PCR assay. For the multiplex PCR, a mixture combining 60 forward primers for TCR Vbeta segments and 13 reverse primers for TCR Jbeta segments was used. The CDR3 region of rearranged TCR beta genes was amplified from genomic DNA with a multiplex PCR assay. Amplified TCR beta libraries were sequenced as 87-base-pair reads on the Illumina HiSeq System. Concerning the study's data processing: In a later analysis, around 80 million unique TCR beta chains were counted across the roughly 610 repertoires, and approximately 11 million of these chains were shared by at least two donors. To remove PCR and sequencing errors, raw reads were error-corrected and collapsed into unique sequences using a nearest-neighbor algorithm that merged closely related sequences. Alignment of CDR3 sequences to IMGT reference sequences was used to assign V, D and J gene segments. For a sequence to be retained, at least a six-nucleotide match to both a V gene segment and a J gene segment was required. Rearrangements were classified as productive when the CDR3 lacked stop codons and remained in frame with V and J, and all other rearrangements were classified as non-productive. Following IMGT convention, CDR3 was defined as the stretch from the second conserved V-encoded cysteine up to the conserved J-encoded phenylalanine. In an earlier analysis of more than 550 of the donors, sequences lacking an unambiguous match to a single V gene segment were excluded. An earlier analysis of just under 600 of the donors called V segments functional above 56.7% productive rearrangements and segregating when the between-donor standard deviation exceeded 5%. A statistical classification framework was developed to diagnose cytomegalovirus status using the catalog of TCR beta chain sequences. In a later analysis, TCR nucleotide sequences were compared against IMGT/GENE-DB human TR gene sequences so that V and J genes could be assigned. A later analysis assigned CDR3 sequences and most-parsimonious VDJ recombination scenarios with the TCRdist pipeline. In a later analysis, each TCR beta chain was defined by its CDR3 amino acid sequence together with its V-gene family, and reads lacking a unique V-gene family were excluded. A later analysis removed roughly 590 highly shared, low-generation-probability nucleotide sequences to deal with suspected cross-contamination and a sequencing artifact. In a later analysis, a clonal expansion index was calculated for each public chain from normalized within-repertoire ranks of inferred template counts. Generation probabilities in a later analysis came from a VDJ recombination model fitted to out-of-frame rearrangements, and those results were checked against IGoR. In a later analysis, hypergeometric tests were used to score TCR-TCR, TCR-HLA and TCR-CMV co-occurrence, with a repertoire-size bias correction applied to TCR pairs. To estimate false discovery rates, a later analysis permuted the HLA or CMV assignments 20 times. In a later analysis, co-occurring TCRs were grouped using DBSCAN, with TCRdist sequence similarity added in when clustering inside HLA-allele-positive subsets. Co-occurrence clustering excluded repertoires with fewer than 30,000 or more than 120,000 public chains, plus five with anomalous nucleotide sharing. TCRdb took this table from immuneACCESS and kept in-frame rearrangements with V and J called. Such tables lack part of the clones; where checked against another copy, unresolved V genes explain under half of the gap, and the rest is unexplained. V and J calls and clone size are given by that table; D and trimming were obtained from the DNA. The sample has approximately 150,000 clones on record, over 70% of them singletons. In total, the top ten clones hold under 7.5% of the sample.

The germline V gene encodes CDR1 MDHEN and CDR2 SYDVKM. V was cut back by 2 bases and J by 7 bases, leaving a gap of 11 bases between them. Its CDR3 holds 13 amino acids, cysteine through phenylalanine. Only the CDR3 DNA is retained, 39 bases long and in frame from the first base. In regard to this clone: Its antigen remains undetermined. No base-level quality is on record; no much larger clone is a single base apart.

The cohort consisted of hundreds of healthy bone marrow donors. At the time of sampling, every cohort member was nominally healthy, though immune exposures that went unrecorded were likely present. The donor was CMV seropositive and was included in the group of approximately 310 seropositive cohort members. Each donor provided a peripheral blood sample, and peripheral blood mononuclear cells were used for TCR beta sequencing. The Qiagen DNeasy Blood Extraction Kit was used to extract genomic DNA from the blood cell samples. The sample consisted of PBMCs. The receptor was derived from a young man in good health and CMV-seropositive. The rearrangement joined TRBV28 to TRBJ1-1, with no confidently assigned D gene. The nucleotide sequence reads TGTGCCAGCAGTTTAGACAATCACCTTGAAGCTTTCTTT. Translation gives CASSLDNHLEAFF. The entire variable domain, with the stretches around the CDR3 drawn from the reference TRBV28 and TRBJ1-1 proteins, is DVKVTQSSRYLVKRTGEKVFLECVQDMDHENMFWYRQDPGLGLRLIYFSYDVKMKEKGDIPEGYSVSREKKERFSLILESASTNQTSMYLCASSLDNHLEAFFGQGTRLTVV.